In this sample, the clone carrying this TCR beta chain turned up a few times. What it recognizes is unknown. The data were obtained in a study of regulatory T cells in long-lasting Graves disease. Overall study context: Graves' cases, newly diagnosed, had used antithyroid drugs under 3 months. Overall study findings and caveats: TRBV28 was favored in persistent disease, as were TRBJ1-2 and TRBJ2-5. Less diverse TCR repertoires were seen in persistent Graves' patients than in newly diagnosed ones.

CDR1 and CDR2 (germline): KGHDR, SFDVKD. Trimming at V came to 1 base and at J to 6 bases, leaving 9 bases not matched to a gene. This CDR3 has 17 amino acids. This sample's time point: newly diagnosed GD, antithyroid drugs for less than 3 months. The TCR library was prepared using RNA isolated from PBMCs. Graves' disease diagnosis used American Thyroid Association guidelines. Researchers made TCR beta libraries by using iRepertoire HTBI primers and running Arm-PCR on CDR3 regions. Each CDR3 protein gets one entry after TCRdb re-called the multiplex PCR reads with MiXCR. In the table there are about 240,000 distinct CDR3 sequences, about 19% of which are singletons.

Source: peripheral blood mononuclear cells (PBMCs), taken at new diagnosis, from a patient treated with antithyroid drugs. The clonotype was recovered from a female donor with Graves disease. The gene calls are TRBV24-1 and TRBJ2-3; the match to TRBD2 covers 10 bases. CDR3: CATSDFLAGDQGDTQYF. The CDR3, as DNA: TGTGCCACCAGTGATTTCCTAGCGGGGGATCAGGGGGATACGCAGTATTTT.